The clone carrying this T cell receptor (beta chain) has more than one count but fewer than ten. No antigen is known for it. Germline assignment: CDR1 SEHNR and CDR2 FQNEAQ (reference sequence). The CDR3 loop spans 13 amino acids. V shed 5 bases and J shed 6 bases, with 14 bases lying between them. The data originate from a study of CD8 T cells in ankylosing spondylitis. Regarding the study as a whole: Clones tied to disease were said to be significantly enriched in matched ankylosing spondylitis synovial fluid. A TCR beta motif made of fewer than ten highly homologous variants seemed typical of ankylosing spondylitis blood. Relatively scarce in peripheral blood, disease-linked clones were CD8+.

TCR beta libraries were made by quantitative 5'-RACE with molecular barcodes. TCRdb reprocessed the 5' RACE reads via MiXCR and lists one record per CDR3 protein. Here the sample spans 250,000 to 350,000 distinct CDR3 sequences, around 7.6% being singletons. V usage is TRBV7-9 and J usage is TRBJ2-7; D call uncertain. Material: blood, either unsorted or a sorted T cell fraction (not recorded which). This TCR was recovered from a male donor with ankylosing spondylitis. The CDR3 is CASSPSWSGEQYF. The CDR3 DNA sequence: TGTGCCAGCAGCCCCAGTTGGTCGGGCGAGCAGTACTTC.